What follows describes a single T cell receptor (beta chain). Germline V CDR1 and CDR2: LNHDA, SQIVND (reference sequence). V dropped 5 bases and J dropped 4; count of bases not matched to a gene: 8. There are 17 residues in the CDR3. The repertoire was sequenced with immunoSEQ multiplex PCR; TCRdb's copy has only in-frame clones and lacks some. The sample holds 200,000 to 300,000 clones, around 87% seen once. The sample is drawn from a study of blood T cell repertoires in COVID-19. Study information: The United States, Italy and Spain were the sources of the acute and convalescent COVID-19 samples.

Sequencing used peripheral blood. The sequence was obtained from a woman aged 60-75 years with COVID-19, enrolled during active disease. This chain uses TRBV19 with TRBJ2-2; 12 nucleotides match TRBD1. CDR3 nucleotides: TGTGCCAGTAGTTTCCGGGACAGGGGGCTGGGCACCGGGGAGCTGTTTTTT. Amino acid sequence: CASSFRDRGLGTGELFF.